These T cell receptor beta chains were read from a single sample in a study of Graves' ophthalmopathy and Graves' hyperthyroidism. TCRdb recomputed calls from the multiplex PCR reads with MiXCR, one row per CDR3 protein. In the table there are 230,000 or so distinct CDR3 sequences, 45% of which are singletons. Sequencing used peripheral blood. The receptors were gathered from an adult man with Graves' ophthalmopathy. Each CDR3 is given with its conserved first and last residue. The D gene is left open where the match is weak. Only some rows state a clone size, as once, few, many or a class for expanded clones.

TRBJ2-5	TRBV19	.	.	CASRDAMRTKTQYF	TGTGCCAGTAGAGATGCCATGCGTACCAAGACCCAGTACTTC
TRBJ2-5	TRBV2	.	TRBD2	CASSERLAGSSRRQETQYF	TGTGCCAGCAGTGAACGGCTAGCGGGGTCATCGCGTAGACAAGAGACCCAGTACTTC
TRBJ1-2	TRBV10-3	few	.	CASSEGSDGYTF	TGTGCCAGCAGTGAAGGGAGCGATGGCTACACCTTC
TRBJ2-3	TRBV20-1	.	TRBD2	CSARGQGAGGPTDTQYF	TGCAGTGCTAGAGGACAGGGAGCGGGAGGGCCCACAGATACGCAGTATTTT
TRBJ2-2	TRBV7-9	.	.	CASSLGLDSQNTGELFF	TGTGCCAGCAGCTTAGGCCTGGACAGCCAAAACACCGGGGAGCTGTTTTTT
TRBJ2-2	TRBV5-1	.	TRBD2	CASSLILAANPRSGELFF	TGCGCCAGCAGCTTGATACTAGCGGCAAATCCCCGTTCCGGGGAGCTGTTTTTT
TRBJ1-1	TRBV2	many	.	CASTVGWRNTEAFF	TGTGCCAGCACAGTAGGGTGGCGGAACACTGAAGCTTTCTTT
TRBJ2-2	TRBV7-8	.	.	CASSLGQFDTGELFF	TGTGCCAGCAGCTTAGGACAGTTTGACACCGGGGAGCTGTTTTTT
TRBJ2-7	TRBV10-3	.	TRBD1	CAISEPGQGGYEQYF	TGTGCCATCAGTGAGCCGGGACAGGGGGGGTACGAGCAGTACTTC
TRBJ1-1	TRBV27	.	.	CASRRVGEAFF	TGTGCCAGCAGGCGGGTTGGGGAAGCTTTCTTT
TRBJ1-2	TRBV11-2	.	.	CASSLRDPPYGHTF	TGTGCCAGCAGCCTCCGGGACCCCCCCTATGGCCACACCTTC
TRBJ1-5	TRBV19	.	.	CASIKEGGADQPQHF	TGTGCCAGTATAAAGGAGGGGGGCGCGGATCAGCCCCAGCATTTT
TRBJ2-7	TRBV7-9	few	TRBD2	CASSFQTSGVYEQYF	TGTGCCAGCAGCTTTCAGACTAGCGGCGTCTACGAGCAGTACTTC